This section outlines one T cell receptor beta chain sequence together with its context. This sample is part of a study of T cells after yellow fever vaccination. TCRdb reprocessed the 5' RACE reads with MiXCR, giving one entry per CDR3 protein. The data contain 600,000 to 750,000 distinct CDR3 sequences, around an eighth of them singletons. This CDR3 region has 14 residues. Trimming cost V 7 bases and J 0 bases, with 9 bases left between them. The germline gives CDR1 KGHDR, CDR2 SFDVKD. The source of this sequence is a man aged 30-40 years who received the YFV17D yellow fever vaccine. This specimen consisted of PBMCs, obtained on the day of the yellow fever booster vaccination. V usage is TRBV24-1 and J usage is TRBJ2-1; possibly TRBD2 for D (6 bases). The CDR3 loop reads CATRPEGSYNEQFF. The DNA for the CDR3 is TGTGCCACCAGGCCGGAGGGCTCCTACAATGAGCAGTTCTTC.